These T cell receptor beta chains were read from a single sample in a study of blood T cell repertoires in COVID-19. The repertoire was sequenced with immunoSEQ multiplex PCR; TCRdb's copy has only in-frame clones and lacks some. The table has around 210,000 clones, roughly 90% seen once. What was sequenced was peripheral blood. The source is a man aged 50-60 years with COVID-19, enrolled during active disease. CDR3s include the opening cysteine and the closing phenylalanine or tryptophan. The order of the fields is J gene, V gene, clone size, D gene, CDR3 length, CDR3 protein, CDR3 DNA. A D gene is named only where the DNA matches it firmly. The listing skips clone size in some rows; elsewhere it reads once, few, many or a size class.

>TRBJ2-1|TRBV14|once|TRBD2|16
CASSQDRGGRYNEQFF
TGTGCCAGCAGCCAAGATCGGGGGGGCCGATACAATGAGCAGTTCTTC
>TRBJ1-2|TRBV7-9|NA|TRBD1|17
CASSPLRQGRANYGYTF
TGTGCCAGCAGCCCCCTGAGACAGGGGAGAGCTAACTATGGCTACACCTTC
>TRBJ2-3|TRBV21-1|NA|NA|19
CARPPLAVLILTSTDTQYF
TGTGCCAGACCCCCACTAGCGGTCCTCATCCTAACTAGCACAGATACGCAGTATTTT
>TRBJ2-7|TRBV18|NA|TRBD2|13
CASAGGKGLEQYF
TGTGCCAGCGCGGGGGGGAAGGGGCTCGAGCAGTACTTC
>TRBJ1-1|TRBV6-5|once|NA|13
CASSYSMLNPAFF
TGTGCCAGCAGTTACTCGATGCTAAACCCGGCTTTCTTT
>TRBJ2-3|TRBV3-1/TRBV3-2|NA|TRBD1|15
CASSPLGGRTDTQYF
TGTGCCAGCAGCCCATTAGGGGGCAGAACAGATACGCAGTATTTT
>TRBJ2-2|TRBV7-2|NA|TRBD2|18
CASSAIPGTSGNTGELFF
TGTGCCAGCAGCGCGATACCTGGGACTAGCGGAAACACCGGGGAGCTGTTTTTT
>TRBJ2-7|TRBV6-5|few|TRBD2|15
CASSMAGGPSYEQYF
TGTGCCAGCAGTATGGCGGGAGGCCCCTCCTACGAGCAGTACTTC
>TRBJ2-1|TRBV19|NA|TRBD2|16
CASSPAGLAGGGEQFF
TGTGCCAGTAGTCCCGCTGGGCTAGCGGGAGGGGGTGAGCAGTTCTTC
>TRBJ1-2|TRBV5-4|NA|TRBD1|13
CASSRTGKDGYTF
TGTGCCAGCAGTCGGACAGGGAAGGATGGCTACACCTTC
>TRBJ2-2|TRBV9|NA|TRBD1|16
CASSVTQGVFTGELFF
TGTGCCAGCAGCGTAACGCAGGGGGTGTTTACCGGGGAGCTGTTTTTT
>TRBJ1-2|TRBV29-1|NA|NA|13
CSVDGGVNYGYTF
TGCAGCGTTGACGGCGGAGTTAACTATGGCTACACCTTC
>TRBJ2-1|TRBV9|NA|NA|15
CASSVERGSYNEQFF
TGTGCCAGCAGCGTAGAAAGGGGGTCCTACAATGAGCAGTTCTTC
>TRBJ2-3|TRBV7-8|NA|NA|16
CASRFFSVSSTDTQYF
TGTGCCAGCAGGTTCTTCTCCGTTTCTAGCACAGATACGCAGTATTTT
>TRBJ1-2|TRBV5-1|NA|TRBD1|16
CASSLDPGTANYGYTF
TGCGCCAGCAGCTTGGATCCCGGGACAGCAAACTATGGCTACACCTTC
>TRBJ1-2|TRBV6-1|NA|TRBD1|15
CASSELGTGVYGYTF
TGTGCCAGCAGTGAATTGGGGACAGGGGTCTATGGCTACACCTTC
>TRBJ1-2|TRBV18|NA|NA|14
CASSPDRDSYGYTF
TGTGCCAGCTCACCAGACCGGGATTCCTATGGCTACACCTTC
>TRBJ2-7|TRBV7-8|NA|NA|13
CASSPGYSYEQYF
TGTGCCAGCAGCCCAGGGTACTCCTACGAGCAGTACTTC
>TRBJ2-7|TRBV6-1|NA|TRBD2|18
CASSGPSGASGIPYEQYF
TGTGCCAGCAGTGGTCCGAGTGGGGCTAGCGGGATCCCCTACGAGCAGTACTTC
>TRBJ1-1|TRBV6-5|NA|NA|15
CASSYLAGANTEAFF
TGTGCCAGCAGTTACTTGGCAGGGGCGAACACTGAAGCTTTCTTT
>TRBJ2-3|TRBV7-8|NA|TRBD2|17
CASSFGLAGPTTDTQYF
TGTGCCAGCAGCTTTGGACTAGCGGGTCCAACCACAGATACGCAGTATTTT
>TRBJ1-1|TRBV20-1|NA|NA|14
CSASKLTGSFEAFF
TGCAGTGCTAGTAAACTTACAGGGTCTTTCGAAGCTTTCTTT
>TRBJ1-2|TRBV5-4|once|TRBD1|18
CASSQGGTGVRSDYGYTF
TGTGCCAGCAGCCAAGGCGGGACAGGGGTCCGCTCTGACTATGGCTACACCTTC
>TRBJ1-3|TRBV10-3|NA|TRBD1|17
CAISESRQGYSGNTIYF
TGTGCCATCAGTGAGTCGAGACAGGGATACTCTGGAAACACCATATATTTT
>TRBJ1-4|TRBV28|NA|NA|15
CASSRGGLTNEKLFF
TGTGCCAGCAGTCGGGGGGGGCTAACTAATGAAAAACTGTTTTTT
>TRBJ2-5|TRBV7-9|NA|TRBD1|12
CASSYGTGAQYF
TGTGCCAGCAGTTACGGGACAGGGGCCCAGTACTTC
>TRBJ2-3|TRBV29-1|NA|TRBD2|15
CSVGKLAQLTDTQYF
TGCAGCGTCGGAAAACTAGCGCAACTTACAGATACGCAGTATTTT
>TRBJ2-7|TRBV30|NA|NA|12
CAWSLGQYEQYF
TGTGCCTGGAGTCTGGGGCAATACGAGCAGTACTTC
>TRBJ2-1|TRBV19|NA|NA|15
CASSPPWSSYNEQFF
TGTGCCAGTAGCCCTCCTTGGAGCTCCTACAATGAGCAGTTCTTC
>TRBJ2-7|TRBV27|NA|TRBD2|15
CASSYSGSFSGEQYF
TGTGCCAGCAGTTATAGCGGGAGTTTTTCGGGTGAGCAGTACTTC
>TRBJ1-4|TRBV21-1|NA|NA|16
CASSKFPGTTNEKLFF
TGTGCCAGCAGCAAGTTTCCCGGGACAACTAATGAAAAACTGTTTTTT
>TRBJ1-5|TRBV6-1|NA|NA|15
CASSSHQAINQPQHF
TGTGCCAGCAGTTCCCACCAGGCCATTAATCAGCCCCAGCATTTT
>TRBJ2-5|TRBV9|few|NA|15
CASSAGGRGWETQYF
TGTGCCAGCAGCGCCGGGGGAAGAGGCTGGGAGACCCAGTACTTC
>TRBJ2-1|TRBV30|NA|TRBD2|15
CACGKAGGSYNEQFF
TGTGCCTGCGGAAAAGCGGGAGGTTCCTACAATGAGCAGTTCTTC
>TRBJ2-5|TRBV19|NA|TRBD1|14
CASSRGTAQETQYF
TGTGCCAGTAGTCGAGGGACAGCCCAAGAGACCCAGTACTTC
>TRBJ1-2|TRBV4-1|NA|NA|14
CASSQVPENYGYTF
TGCGCCAGCAGCCAAGTTCCAGAAAACTATGGCTACACCTTC
>TRBJ1-2|TRBV7-2|NA|NA|18
CASSLVRFRQDSHYGYTF
TGTGCCAGCAGCTTAGTTCGGTTTCGCCAAGACAGTCATTATGGCTACACCTTC
>TRBJ2-1|TRBV6-4|NA|TRBD2|14
CASSGLAGGNEQFF
TGTGCCAGCTCGGGTCTAGCGGGGGGCAATGAGCAGTTCTTC
>TRBJ2-7|TRBV19|NA|NA|13
CASSTGGPYEQYF
TGTGCCAGTAGTACTGGGGGCCCCTACGAGCAGTACTTC
>TRBJ1-4|TRBV2|NA|NA|16
CASSQDRQDLSEKLFF
TGTGCCAGCAGTCAAGATAGACAGGACCTTAGTGAAAAACTGTTTTTT
>TRBJ1-1|TRBV19|NA|NA|14
CASTRSEFRTEAFF
TGTGCCAGTACCCGGTCTGAATTTCGCACTGAAGCTTTCTTT
>TRBJ1-3|TRBV6-6|NA|NA|16
CASSYDAVGSGNTIYF
TGTGCCAGCAGTTACGATGCGGTGGGCTCTGGAAACACCATATATTTT
>TRBJ1-6|TRBV18|NA|TRBD1|15
CASSNRGQSNSPLHF
TGTGCCAGCTCAAACAGGGGACAGAGTAATTCACCCCTCCACTTT
>TRBJ2-5|TRBV7-9|NA|TRBD2|15
CASSLEASGIETQYF
TGTGCCAGCAGCTTAGAGGCTAGCGGGATTGAGACCCAGTACTTC
>TRBJ2-7|TRBV3-1/TRBV3-2|NA|NA|15
CASSLSPVLAGEQYF
TGTGCCAGCAGCCTCAGTCCCGTACTAGCTGGCGAGCAGTACTTC
>TRBJ2-7|TRBV7-6|NA|TRBD2|15
CASSPRTSGSYEQYF
TGTGCCAGCAGCCCAAGGACTAGCGGCTCCTACGAGCAGTACTTC
>TRBJ2-5|TRBV11-2|NA|NA|13
CASSSTEQETQYF
TGTGCCAGCAGCTCGACAGAGCAAGAGACCCAGTACTTC